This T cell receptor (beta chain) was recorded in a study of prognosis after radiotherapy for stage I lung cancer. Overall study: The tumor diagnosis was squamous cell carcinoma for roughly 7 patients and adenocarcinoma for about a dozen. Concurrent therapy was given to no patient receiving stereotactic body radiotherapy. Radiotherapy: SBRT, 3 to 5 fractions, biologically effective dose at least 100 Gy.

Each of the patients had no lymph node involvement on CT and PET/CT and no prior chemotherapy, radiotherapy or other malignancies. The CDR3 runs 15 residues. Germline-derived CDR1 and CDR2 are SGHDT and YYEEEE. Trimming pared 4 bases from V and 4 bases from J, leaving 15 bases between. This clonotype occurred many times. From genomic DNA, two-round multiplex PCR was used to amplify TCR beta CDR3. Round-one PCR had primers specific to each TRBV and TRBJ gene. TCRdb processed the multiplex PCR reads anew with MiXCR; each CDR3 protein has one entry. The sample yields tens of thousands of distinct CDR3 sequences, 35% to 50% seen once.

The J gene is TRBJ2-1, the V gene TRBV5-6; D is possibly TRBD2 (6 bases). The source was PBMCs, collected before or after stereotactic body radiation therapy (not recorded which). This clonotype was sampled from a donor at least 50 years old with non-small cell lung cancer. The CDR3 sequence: CASSVIADQYNEQFF. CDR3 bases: TGTGCCAGCAGCGTTATAGCGGATCAATACAATGAGCAGTTCTTC. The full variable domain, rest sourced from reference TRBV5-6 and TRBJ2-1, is DAGVTQSPTHLIKTRGQQVTLRCSPKSGHDTVSWYQQALGQGPQFIFQYYEEEERQRGNFPDRFSGHQFPNYSSELNVNALLLGDSALYLCASSVIADQYNEQFFGPGTRLTVL.